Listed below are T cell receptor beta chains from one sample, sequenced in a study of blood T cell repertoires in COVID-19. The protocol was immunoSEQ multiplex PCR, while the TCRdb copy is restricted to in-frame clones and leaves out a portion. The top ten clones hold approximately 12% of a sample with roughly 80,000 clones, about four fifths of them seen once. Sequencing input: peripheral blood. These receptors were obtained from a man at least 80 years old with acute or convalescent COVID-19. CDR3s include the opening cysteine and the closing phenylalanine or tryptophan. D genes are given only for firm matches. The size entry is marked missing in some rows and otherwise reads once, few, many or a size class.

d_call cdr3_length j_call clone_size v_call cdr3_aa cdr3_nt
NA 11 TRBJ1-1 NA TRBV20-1 CSARGDTEAFF TGCAGTGCTAGAGGCGACACTGAAGCTTTCTTT
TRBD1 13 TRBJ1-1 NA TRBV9 CASSRETGGEAFF TGTGCCAGCTCCCGGGAAACAGGGGGAGAAGCTTTCTTT
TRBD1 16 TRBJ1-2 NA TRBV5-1 CASSKGQGDLTSGYTF TGCGCCAGCAGCAAGGGACAGGGGGACCTCACTAGTGGCTACACCTTC
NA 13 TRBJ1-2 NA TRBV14 CASSPRQDYGYTF TGTGCCAGCAGCCCAAGACAAGACTATGGCTACACCTTC
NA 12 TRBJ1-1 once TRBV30 CAWNRMNTEAFF TGTGCCTGGAACAGGATGAACACTGAAGCTTTCTTT
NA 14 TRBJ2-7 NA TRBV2 CASSTGTPAREQYF TGTGCCAGCAGTACCGGGACTCCAGCCCGCGAGCAGTACTTC
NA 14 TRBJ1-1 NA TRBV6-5 CASSLKPSGDGAFF TGTGCCAGCAGTTTGAAGCCTTCGGGAGACGGGGCTTTCTTT
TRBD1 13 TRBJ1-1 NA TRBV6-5 CASSWTGETEAFF TGTGCCAGCAGTTGGACAGGGGAGACTGAAGCTTTCTTT
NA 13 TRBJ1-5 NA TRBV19 CASSRGRDQPQHF TGTGCCAGTAGTAGGGGGCGCGATCAGCCCCAGCATTTT
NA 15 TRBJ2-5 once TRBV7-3 CASSPEGQLRETQYF TGTGCCAGCAGCCCCGAGGGCCAGCTGAGAGAGACCCAGTACTTC
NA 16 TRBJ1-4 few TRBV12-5 CASGLTRTDLNEKLFF TGTGCTAGTGGTTTGACCAGGACGGACTTAAATGAAAAACTGTTTTTT
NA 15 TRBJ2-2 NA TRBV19 CASSTQRQATGELFF TGTGCCAGTAGTACCCAGAGACAGGCCACCGGGGAGCTGTTTTTT
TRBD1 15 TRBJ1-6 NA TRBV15 CATSRSGQPETPLHF TGTGCCACCAGCAGATCGGGACAGCCCGAGACACCCCTCCACTTT
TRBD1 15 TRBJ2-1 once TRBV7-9 CASSRGQGARNEQFF TGTGCCAGCAGCCGGGGACAGGGGGCAAGAAATGAGCAGTTCTTC
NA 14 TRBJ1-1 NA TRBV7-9 CASSFMQGNTEAFF TGTGCCAGCAGCTTTATGCAGGGGAACACTGAAGCTTTCTTT
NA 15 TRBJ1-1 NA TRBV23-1 CASSQKDREYTEAFF TGCGCCAGCAGTCAAAAAGACAGAGAGTACACTGAAGCTTTCTTT
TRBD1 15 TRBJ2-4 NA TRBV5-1 CASSLRTGDGNIQYF TGCGCCAGCAGCTTACGGACAGGGGACGGAAACATTCAGTACTTC
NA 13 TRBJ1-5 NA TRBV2 CASSPGGRQPQHF TGTGCCAGCAGCCCCGGGGGGAGGCAGCCCCAGCATTTT
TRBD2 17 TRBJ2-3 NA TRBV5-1 CASSLGTSGVSTDTQYF TGCGCCAGCAGCTTGGGGACTAGCGGGGTTAGCACAGATACGCAGTATTTT
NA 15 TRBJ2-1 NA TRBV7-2 CASSFQSGPTDEQFF TGTGCCAGCAGCTTCCAGAGCGGACCGACGGATGAGCAGTTCTTC
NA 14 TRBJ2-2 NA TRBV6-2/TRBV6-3 CASSYSRNTGELFF TGTGCCAGCAGTTACTCGCGTAACACCGGGGAGCTGTTTTTT
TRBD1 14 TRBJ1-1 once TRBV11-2 CASIGTGSPSEAFF TGTGCCAGCATCGGGACAGGGTCGCCGTCTGAAGCTTTCTTT
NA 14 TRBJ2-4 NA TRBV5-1 CASSPELAKNIQYF TGCGCCAGCAGCCCGGAGCTAGCCAAAAACATTCAGTACTTC
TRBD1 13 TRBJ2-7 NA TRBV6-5 CASTKGTAYEQYF TGTGCCAGCACTAAAGGGACAGCCTACGAGCAGTACTTC
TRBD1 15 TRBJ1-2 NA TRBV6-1 CASSDAPDRGRGYTF TGTGCCAGCAGTGACGCTCCGGACAGGGGGCGAGGCTACACCTTC
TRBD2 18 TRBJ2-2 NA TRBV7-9 CASSFGRTSGGNTGELFF TGTGCCAGCAGCTTTGGTCGTACTAGCGGGGGAAACACCGGGGAGCTGTTTTTT
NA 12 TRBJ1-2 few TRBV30 CAWSSTTYGYTF TGTGCCTGGAGTAGCACTACCTATGGCTACACCTTC
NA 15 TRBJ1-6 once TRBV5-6 CASSLRTGMSSPLHF TGTGCCAGCAGCTTAAGGACCGGGATGTCTTCACCCCTCCACTTT
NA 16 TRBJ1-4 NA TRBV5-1 CASSLALGAREEKLFF TGCGCCAGCAGCTTGGCCTTGGGGGCGAGGGAGGAAAAACTGTTTTTT
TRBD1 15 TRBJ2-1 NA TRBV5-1 CASSDRDRGPNEQFF TGCGCCAGCAGCGACCGGGACAGGGGGCCCAATGAGCAGTTCTTC
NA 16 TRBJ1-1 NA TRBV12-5 CASGPGTTYWGTEAFF TGTGCTAGTGGTCCCGGGACAACCTACTGGGGCACTGAAGCTTTCTTT
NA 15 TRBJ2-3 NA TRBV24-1 CATSVGRGYTDTQYF TGTGCCACCAGTGTAGGCAGGGGTTACACAGATACGCAGTATTTT
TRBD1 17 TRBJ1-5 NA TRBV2 CASSGDRLRGGNQPQHF TGTGCCAGCAGTGGGGACAGGTTGCGCGGAGGCAATCAGCCCCAGCATTTT
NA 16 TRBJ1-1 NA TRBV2 CASSNSLRTYNTEAFF TGTGCCAGCAGTAACTCGTTGAGGACATATAACACTGAAGCTTTCTTT
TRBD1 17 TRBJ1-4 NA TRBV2 CASSVTQTGTASEKLFF TGTGCCAGCAGTGTGACCCAAACGGGGACAGCCTCTGAAAAACTGTTTTTT
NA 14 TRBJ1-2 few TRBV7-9 CASSLGRQEDGYTF TGTGCCAGCAGCTTAGGTCGACAGGAAGATGGCTACACCTTC
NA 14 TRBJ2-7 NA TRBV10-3 CAISESSGFYEQYF TGTGCCATCAGTGAGTCCTCAGGGTTCTACGAGCAGTACTTC
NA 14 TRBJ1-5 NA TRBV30 CAWTQGSDSQPQHF TGTGCGTGGACCCAAGGCAGCGACAGTCAGCCCCAGCATTTT
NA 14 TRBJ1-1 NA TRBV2 CASSFDRSDTEAFF TGTGCCAGCAGTTTTGACAGGTCCGACACTGAAGCTTTCTTT
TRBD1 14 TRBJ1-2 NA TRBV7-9 CASSPQGAIYGYTF TGTGCCAGCAGCCCACAGGGGGCCATCTATGGCTACACCTTC
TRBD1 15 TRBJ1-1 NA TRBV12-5 CASGLYRGMNTEAFF TGTGCTAGTGGTTTGTACAGGGGGATGAACACTGAAGCTTTCTTT
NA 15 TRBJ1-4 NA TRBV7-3 CASSLRGQSNEKLFF TGTGCCAGCAGCTTAAGAGGACAGTCTAATGAAAAACTGTTTTTT
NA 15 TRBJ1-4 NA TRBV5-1 CASSLVGQTGEKLFF TGCGCCAGCAGCTTGGTCGGACAAACCGGGGAAAAACTGTTTTTT
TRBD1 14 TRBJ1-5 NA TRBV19 CASSTRQGAGPQHF TGTGCCAGTAGTACCCGACAGGGCGCCGGGCCCCAGCATTTT
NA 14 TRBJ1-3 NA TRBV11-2 CASSFTGAGNTIYF TGTGCCAGCAGCTTCACCGGGGCTGGAAACACCATATATTTT
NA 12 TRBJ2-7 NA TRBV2 CASSEFIHEQYF TGTGCCAGCAGTGAATTTATCCACGAGCAGTACTTC
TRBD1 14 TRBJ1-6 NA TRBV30 CAWSQGAYNSPLHF TGTGCCTGGAGTCAGGGGGCCTATAATTCACCCCTCCACTTT
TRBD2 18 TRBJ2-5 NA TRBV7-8 CASSLPRSSGGTKETQYF TGTGCCAGCAGCTTACCGAGGAGTAGCGGGGGAACAAAAGAGACCCAGTACTTC
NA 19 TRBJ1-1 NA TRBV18 CASSPSTRADLWGNTEAFF TGTGCCAGCTCACCATCGACACGAGCGGACCTCTGGGGGAACACTGAAGCTTTCTTT
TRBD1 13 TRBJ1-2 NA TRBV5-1 CASSLTGAYGYTF TGCGCCAGCAGCTTGACAGGGGCCTATGGCTACACCTTC
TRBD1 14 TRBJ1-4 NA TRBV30 CAWLTRQGGGKLFF TGTGCCTGGCTTACCAGACAGGGTGGAGGAAAACTGTTTTTT
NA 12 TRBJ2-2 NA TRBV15 CATSHNTGELFF TGTGCCACCAGTCATAACACCGGGGAGCTGTTTTTT
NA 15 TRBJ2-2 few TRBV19 CASSIGQTNTGELFF TGTGCCAGTAGTATCGGACAGACGAACACCGGGGAGCTGTTTTTT
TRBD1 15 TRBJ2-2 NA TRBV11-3 CASSPGTGGTGELFF TGTGCCAGCAGCCCCGGGACAGGGGGTACCGGGGAGCTGTTTTTT
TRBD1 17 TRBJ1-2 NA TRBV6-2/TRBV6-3 CASSYRRVGGIDYGYTF TGTGCCAGCAGTTACCGGCGGGTAGGGGGCATTGACTATGGCTACACCTTC